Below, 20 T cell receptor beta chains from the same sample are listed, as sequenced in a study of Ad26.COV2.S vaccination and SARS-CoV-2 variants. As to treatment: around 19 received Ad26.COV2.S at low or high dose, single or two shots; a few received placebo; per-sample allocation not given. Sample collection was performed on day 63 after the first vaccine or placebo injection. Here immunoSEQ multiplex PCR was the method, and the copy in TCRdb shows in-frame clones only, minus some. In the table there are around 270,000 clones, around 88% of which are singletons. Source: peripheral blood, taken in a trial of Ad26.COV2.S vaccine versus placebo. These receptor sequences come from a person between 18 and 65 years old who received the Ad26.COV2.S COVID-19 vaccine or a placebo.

The CDR3 loop reads CASSLNMLSNQPQHF. In nucleotides, the CDR3 is TGTGCCAGCAGCTTAAATATGCTTAGCAATCAGCCCCAGCATTTT. V is TRBV7-2 and J is TRBJ1-5; no firm D call. The CDR3 loop spans 15 amino acids. Germline CDR1 and CDR2: SGHTA and FQGNSA. V gave up 2 bases and J gave up 0 bases, with 8 bases separating them.

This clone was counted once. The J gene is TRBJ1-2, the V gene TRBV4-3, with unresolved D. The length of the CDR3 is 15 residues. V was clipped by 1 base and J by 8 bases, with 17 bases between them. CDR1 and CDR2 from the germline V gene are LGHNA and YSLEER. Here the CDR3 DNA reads TGCGCCAGCAGCCAAGGCGGGTCGACCGGGATGGGCTACACCTTC. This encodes CASSQGGSTGMGYTF.

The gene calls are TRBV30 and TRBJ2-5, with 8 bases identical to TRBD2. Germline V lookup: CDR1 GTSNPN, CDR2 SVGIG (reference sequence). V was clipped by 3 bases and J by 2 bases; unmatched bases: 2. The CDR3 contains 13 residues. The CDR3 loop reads CAWRLAVQETQYF. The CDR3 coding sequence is TGTGCCTGGAGACTAGCGGTTCAAGAGACCCAGTACTTC.

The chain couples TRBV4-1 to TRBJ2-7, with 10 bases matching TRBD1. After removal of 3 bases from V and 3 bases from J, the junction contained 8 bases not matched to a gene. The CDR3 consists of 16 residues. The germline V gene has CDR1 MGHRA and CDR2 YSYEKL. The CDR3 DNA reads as TGCGCCAGCAGCCAGGCTACGGGACAGGGGTACTACGAGCAGTACTTC. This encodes CASSQATGQGYYEQYF.

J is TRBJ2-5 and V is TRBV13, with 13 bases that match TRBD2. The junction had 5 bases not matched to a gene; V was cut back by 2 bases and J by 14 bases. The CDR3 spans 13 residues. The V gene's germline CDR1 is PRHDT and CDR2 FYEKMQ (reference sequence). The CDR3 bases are TGTGCCAGCAGCTTAAAACTAGCGGGGGGGCTATACTTC. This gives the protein CASSLKLAGGLYF. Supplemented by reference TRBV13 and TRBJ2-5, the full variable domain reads AAGVIQSPRHLIKEKRETATLKCYPIPRHDTVYWYQQGPGQDPQFLISFYEKMQSDKGSIPDRFSAQQFSDYHSELNMSSLELGDSALYFCASSLKLAGGLYFGPGTRLLVL.

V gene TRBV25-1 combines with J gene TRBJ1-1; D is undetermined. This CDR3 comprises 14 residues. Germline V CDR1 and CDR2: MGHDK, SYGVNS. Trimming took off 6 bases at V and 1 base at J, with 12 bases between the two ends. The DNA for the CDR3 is TGTGCCAGCAGGGCCGGACTCTCGAACACTGAAGCTTTCTTT. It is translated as CASRAGLSNTEAFF.

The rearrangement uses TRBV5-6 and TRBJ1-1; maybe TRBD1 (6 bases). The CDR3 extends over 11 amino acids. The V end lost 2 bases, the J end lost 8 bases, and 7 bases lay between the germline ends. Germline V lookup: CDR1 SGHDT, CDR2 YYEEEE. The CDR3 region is CASSFGQEAFF. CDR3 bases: TGTGCCAGCAGCTTCGGACAGGAAGCTTTCTTT.

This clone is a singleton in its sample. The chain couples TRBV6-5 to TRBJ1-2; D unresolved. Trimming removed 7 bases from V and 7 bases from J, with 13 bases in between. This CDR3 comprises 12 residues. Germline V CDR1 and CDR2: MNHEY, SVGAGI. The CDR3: CASTHGWVGYTF. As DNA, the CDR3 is TGTGCCAGCACCCACGGGTGGGTTGGCTACACCTTC.

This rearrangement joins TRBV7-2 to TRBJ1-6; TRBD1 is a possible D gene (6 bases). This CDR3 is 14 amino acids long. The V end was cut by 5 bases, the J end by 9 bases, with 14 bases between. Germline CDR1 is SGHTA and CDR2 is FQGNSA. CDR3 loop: CASSPQGGGSPLHF. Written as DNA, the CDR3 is TGTGCCAGCAGCCCCCAGGGAGGGGGTTCACCCCTCCACTTT.

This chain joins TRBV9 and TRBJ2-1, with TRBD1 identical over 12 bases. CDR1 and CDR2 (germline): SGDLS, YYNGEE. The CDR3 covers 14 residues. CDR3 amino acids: CLNPGQGAKREQFF. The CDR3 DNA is TGTTTAAACCCGGGACAGGGGGCGAAACGAGAGCAGTTCTTC.

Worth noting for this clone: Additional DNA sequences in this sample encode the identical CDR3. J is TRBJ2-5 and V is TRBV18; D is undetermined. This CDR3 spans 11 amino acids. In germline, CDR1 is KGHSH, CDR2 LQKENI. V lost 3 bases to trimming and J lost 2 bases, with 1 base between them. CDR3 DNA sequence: TGTGCCAGCTCACCTCAAGAGACCCAGTACTTC. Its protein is CASSPQETQYF. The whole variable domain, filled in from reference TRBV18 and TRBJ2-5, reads NAGVMQNPRHLVRRRGQEARLRCSPMKGHSHVYWYRQLPEEGLKFMVYLQKENIIDESGMPKERFSAEFPKEGPSILRIQQVVRGDSAAYFCASSPQETQYFGPGTRLLVL.

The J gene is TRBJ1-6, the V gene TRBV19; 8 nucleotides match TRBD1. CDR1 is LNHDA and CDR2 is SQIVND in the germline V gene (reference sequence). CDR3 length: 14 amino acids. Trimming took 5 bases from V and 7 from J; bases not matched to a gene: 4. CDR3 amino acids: CASSPGQENSPLHF. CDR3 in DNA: TGTGCCAGTAGTCCGGGACAGGAAAATTCACCCCTCCACTTT.

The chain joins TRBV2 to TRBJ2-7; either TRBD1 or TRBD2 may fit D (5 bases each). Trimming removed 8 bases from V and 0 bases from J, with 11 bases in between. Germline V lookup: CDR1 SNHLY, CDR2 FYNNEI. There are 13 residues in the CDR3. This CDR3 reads CASRGDGSYEQYV. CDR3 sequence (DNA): TGTGCCAGCCGAGGGGACGGCTCCTACGAGCAGTACGTC.

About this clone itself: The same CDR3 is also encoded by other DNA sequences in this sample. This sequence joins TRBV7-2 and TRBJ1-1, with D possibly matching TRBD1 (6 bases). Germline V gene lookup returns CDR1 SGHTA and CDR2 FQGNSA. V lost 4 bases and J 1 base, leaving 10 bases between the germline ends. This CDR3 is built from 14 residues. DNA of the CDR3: TGTGCCAGCAGCTCCAGAGGGGGGAACACTGAAGCTTTCTTT. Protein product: CASSSRGGNTEAFF.

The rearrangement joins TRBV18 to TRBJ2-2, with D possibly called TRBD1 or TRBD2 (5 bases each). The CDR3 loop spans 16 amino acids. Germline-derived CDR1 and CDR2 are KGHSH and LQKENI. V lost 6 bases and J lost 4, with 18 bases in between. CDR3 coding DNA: TGTGCCAGCTCTCGTGTCGGGGCTGGAATCACCGGGGAGCTGTTTTTT. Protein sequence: CASSRVGAGITGELFF. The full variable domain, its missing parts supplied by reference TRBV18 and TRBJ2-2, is NAGVMQNPRHLVRRRGQEARLRCSPMKGHSHVYWYRQLPEEGLKFMVYLQKENIIDESGMPKERFSAEFPKEGPSILRIQQVVRGDSAAYFCASSRVGAGITGELFFGEGSRLTVL.

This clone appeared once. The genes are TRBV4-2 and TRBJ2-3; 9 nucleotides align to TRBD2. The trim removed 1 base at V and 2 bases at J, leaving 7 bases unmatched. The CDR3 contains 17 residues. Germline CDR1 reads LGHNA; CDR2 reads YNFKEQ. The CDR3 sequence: CASSQGPSGADTDTQYF. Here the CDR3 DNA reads TGTGCCAGCAGCCAAGGACCTAGCGGGGCCGACACAGATACGCAGTATTTT.

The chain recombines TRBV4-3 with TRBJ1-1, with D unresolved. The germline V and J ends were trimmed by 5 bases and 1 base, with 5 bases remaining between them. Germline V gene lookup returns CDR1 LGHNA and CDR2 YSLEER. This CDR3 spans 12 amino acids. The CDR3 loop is CASSTRNTEAFF. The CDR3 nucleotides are TGCGCCAGCAGCACACGGAACACTGAAGCTTTCTTT.

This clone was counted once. The CDR3 protein is CASSQVQGSGYTF. In DNA form, the CDR3 reads TGCGCCAGCAGCCAAGTTCAGGGAAGTGGCTACACCTTC. The chain couples TRBV4-3 to TRBJ1-2; the D gene is possibly TRBD1 (5 bases). CDR3 length: 13 residues. Trimming shortened V by 1 base and J by 7 bases, and 10 bases separated the two germline ends. Germline V CDR1 and CDR2: LGHNA, YSLEER.

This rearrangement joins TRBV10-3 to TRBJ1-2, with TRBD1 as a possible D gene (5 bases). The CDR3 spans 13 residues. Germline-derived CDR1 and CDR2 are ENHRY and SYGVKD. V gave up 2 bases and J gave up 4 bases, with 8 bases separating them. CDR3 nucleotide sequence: TGTGCCATCAGTGAGCCCGGGGGCTATGGCTACACCTTC. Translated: CAISEPGGYGYTF.

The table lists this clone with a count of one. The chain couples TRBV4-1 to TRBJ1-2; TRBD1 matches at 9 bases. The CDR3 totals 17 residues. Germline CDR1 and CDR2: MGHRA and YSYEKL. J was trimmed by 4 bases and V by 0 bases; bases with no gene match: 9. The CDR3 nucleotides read TGCGCCAGCAGCCAAGATAGTAGGGGGACAGGGTTCTATGGCTACACCTTC. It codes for CASSQDSRGTGFYGYTF.